This entry describes one TCR beta chain. This table comes from immunoSEQ multiplex PCR, and its TCRdb copy is limited to in-frame clones, with some not included. The sample shows 100,000 to 150,000 clones, about 87% of them seen only once. The data originate from a study of T cell responses to AZD1222 COVID-19 vaccine. This CDR3 is 10 amino acids long. Trimming cost V 4 bases and J 11 bases, with 8 bases left between them. Germline V gene sequence: CDR1 SEHNR, CDR2 FQNEAQ (reference sequence). Source: peripheral blood, taken on day 0 of AZD1222 vaccination. This receptor was taken from an adult in good health. The chain joins TRBV7-9 to TRBJ1-1; no definite D call. The DNA of the CDR3 is TGTGCCAGCAGCTGGCCCACGGCTTTCTTT. Protein product: CASSWPTAFF.